This passage covers 13 T cell receptor beta chains from one sample sequenced in a study of identical twins. TCRdb passed the 5' RACE reads through MiXCR, listing each CDR3 protein once. The table shows approximately 220,000 distinct CDR3 sequences, with roughly 7.5% occurring only once. These same records also appear under a second study, on yellow fever vaccine responses in identical twins.

The specimen sequenced was memory (CD45RO+) T cells sorted from blood. These receptors all stem from a young woman in good health.

This clonotype has ten or more counts. The chain links TRBV12-3 or TRBV12-4 to TRBJ2-1; a weak D match, TRBD1 (7 bases). V was trimmed by 3 bases and J by 6 bases, leaving 21 bases between them. The CDR3 has 17 amino acids. The CDR3 bases are TGTGCCAGCAGTTTCGGTGGGCAGGGGGACTGGGGCAATGAGCAGTTCTTC. As protein: CASSFGGQGDWGNEQFF.

This clonotype was seen a handful of times. The V gene is TRBV6-2 or TRBV6-3, the J gene TRBJ2-7; unclear D gene. The germline V and J ends were trimmed by 7 bases and 1 base, with 5 bases remaining between them. Looked up from germline, CDR1 is MNHEY and CDR2 is SVGEGT. The CDR3 covers 11 residues. CDR3 amino acids: CASIGSYEQYF. Here the CDR3 DNA reads TGTGCCAGCATCGGATCCTACGAGCAGTACTTC.

A few counts support this clonotype. The chain employs TRBV6-1 and TRBJ2-3; tentatively, D is TRBD1 (6 bases). The CDR3 spans 17 residues. The V end lost 6 bases, the J end lost 0 bases, and 19 bases lay between the germline ends. Germline V lookup: CDR1 MNHNS, CDR2 SASEGT. This CDR3 reads CASRHRTVRGSTDTQYF. In nucleotides, the CDR3 is TGTGCCAGCAGACATAGGACAGTTCGAGGGAGCACAGATACGCAGTATTTT.

This clonotype has a handful of counts. This chain uses TRBV2 with TRBJ2-7; D is uncertain. Trimming removed 3 bases at V and 0 bases at J, with 18 bases between. The length of the CDR3 is 17 residues. The germline gives CDR1 SNHLY, CDR2 FYNNEI. The CDR3: CASSEAKTRRSSYEQYF. In DNA form, the CDR3 reads TGTGCCAGCAGTGAGGCGAAGACTCGTAGGAGCTCCTACGAGCAGTACTTC.

The chain joins TRBV5-1 to TRBJ2-1; 8 positions agree with TRBD2. The germline CDR1 and CDR2 sequences are SGHRS and YFSETQ. The V segment lost 1 base and the J segment 5 bases; nucleotides outside the gene matches: 2. The CDR3 consists of 14 residues. The CDR3, as DNA: TGCGCCAGCAGCTTGACGGGGGGGAACAATGAGCAGTTCTTC. It specifies CASSLTGGNNEQFF. The whole variable domain, filled in from reference TRBV5-1 and TRBJ2-1, reads KAGVTQTPRYLIKTRGQQVTLSCSPISGHRSVSWYQQTPGQGLQFLFEYFSETQRNKGNFPGRFSGRQFSNSRSEMNVSTLELGDSALYLCASSLTGGNNEQFFGPGTRLTVL.

Ten or more counts support this clonotype. The rearrangement uses TRBV12-3 or TRBV12-4 and TRBJ2-1; TRBD2 agrees at 8 bases. Trimming at V came to 6 bases and at J to 0 bases, leaving 4 bases not matched to a gene. This CDR3 has 15 residues. The CDR3, as DNA: TGTGCCAGCAGCCGACTAGCGAGCTCCTACAATGAGCAGTTCTTC. It yields the protein CASSRLASSYNEQFF.

There are a few counts of this clonotype. V is TRBV30 and J is TRBJ2-7; TRBD2 aligns across 11 bases. Germline loops: CDR1 GTSNPN, CDR2 SVGIG (reference sequence). J was trimmed by 3 bases and V by 8 bases; bases with no gene match: 6. The CDR3 is 13 amino acids. For the CDR3, the DNA is TGTGCCGGGGGACTAGCGGACGGCTACGAGCAGTACTTC. Amino acid sequence: CAGGLADGYEQYF.

This clonotype was seen a few times. V and J are TRBV7-8 and TRBJ2-7; weak D call: TRBD2 (5 bases). V shed 7 bases and J shed 5 bases, with 15 bases lying between them. The germline V gene encodes CDR1 SGHVS and CDR2 FQNEAQ. The CDR3 has 13 residues. CDR3 coding DNA: TGTGCCAGCAACTACCGGGCGGGCGACGAGCAGTACTTC. It codes for CASNYRAGDEQYF.

This clonotype was picked up a small number of times. The chain links TRBV4-3 to TRBJ2-7, with D possibly being TRBD2 (6 bases). Germline CDR1 reads LGHNA; CDR2 reads YSLEER. CDR3 length: 14 residues. The V end lost 1 base, the J end lost 3 bases, and 10 bases lay between the germline ends. Written as DNA, the CDR3 is TGCGCCAGCAGCCAAGGGACGCGGGGCTACGAGCAGTACTTC. Translating gives CASSQGTRGYEQYF.

In this sample, this clonotype turned up many times. V and J are TRBV15 and TRBJ2-7; weak D call: TRBD2 (5 bases). This CDR3 comprises 13 residues. V dropped 0 bases and J dropped 6 bases, with 9 bases sitting between them. In germline, CDR1 is LNHNV, CDR2 YYDKDF (reference sequence). Here the CDR3 DNA reads TGTGCCACCAGCAGAGAGAGAGGGCGCGAGCAGTACTTC. Amino acid sequence: CATSRERGREQYF.

About this clonotype: Since a much larger clone is just one base distant, this may be a read error. The chain uses TRBV4-2 and TRBJ2-1; 8 nucleotides align to TRBD1. This CDR3 spans 16 amino acids. Unmatched junction bases numbered 12, after V lost 4 bases and J lost 7 bases. Germline V gene sequence: CDR1 LGHNA, CDR2 YNFKEQ. The CDR3 region has the DNA TGTGCCAGCAGCCGTTGGGGACAGGAAGCGAAAAATGAGCAGTTCTTC. Translated, it gives CASSRWGQEAKNEQFF.

This clonotype was counted only a few times. This chain joins TRBV7-2 and TRBJ2-7, with 7 nucleotides matching TRBD2. Trimming removed 2 bases from V and 0 bases from J; junction bases left unmatched: 4. Germline CDR1 is SGHTA and CDR2 is FQGNSA. The CDR3 consists of 15 residues. The CDR3 sequence: CASSLSSSGSYEQYF. Written as DNA, the CDR3 is TGTGCCAGCAGCTTATCTTCTAGCGGCTCCTACGAGCAGTACTTC.

This clonotype appeared many times. The chain couples TRBV25-1 to TRBJ2-1; no firm D call. Germline-derived CDR1 and CDR2 are MGHDK and SYGVNS. The CDR3 runs to 16 residues. Trimming took off 2 bases at V and 0 bases at J, with 11 bases between the two ends. The CDR3: CASSEGVGSSYNEQFF. In nucleotides, the CDR3 is TGTGCCAGCAGTGAAGGGGTCGGCAGCTCCTACAATGAGCAGTTCTTC.